Included here is one T cell receptor beta chain sequence, with context. Its target is not known. V dropped 0 bases and J dropped 3; count of bases not matched to a gene: 5. Germline V CDR1 and CDR2: SGHTS, YDEGEE. The length of the CDR3 is 16 residues. It was with 60 Vbeta and 13 Jbeta primers that the PCR ran. This table comes from immunoSEQ multiplex PCR, and its TCRdb copy is limited to in-frame clones, with some not included. The sample includes 200,000 to 250,000 clones, 60% to 85% of them seen just once. This record belongs to a study of cytomegalovirus exposure and HLA in healthy donors. General study results and limits: When analyzed later, a missense DCLRE1C variant was found to be linked to TCR beta V- and J-gene trimming.

This receptor was obtained from a middle-aged man in good health and CMV-seronegative. Input material: PBMCs. The rearrangement joins TRBV5-8 to TRBJ1-5; 8 nucleotides line up with TRBD1. The CDR3 nucleotides are TGTGCCAGCAGCTTGGGTTGGACAGGGACCAATCAGCCCCAGCATTTT. This translates into CASSLGWTGTNQPQHF.